This TCR beta chain was identified in a study of CD8+ T cells in alopecia areata. Overall study context: Patients in the treated group were given tofacitinib by mouth, 5 to 10 mg twice a day. Severity among treated patients was scored by the percentage of scalp area affected.

Between the trimmed V and J ends, which lost 4 bases and 15 bases, there was a span of 14 bases. CDR1 is SGHDT and CDR2 is YYEEEE in the germline V gene. The CDR3 extends over 12 amino acids. Treatment indicated: oral pan-JAK inhibitor, 5-10 mg twice daily. The study team obtained lesional scalp punch biopsies and peripheral blood from alopecia areata patients. cDNA serving as the sequencing template came from extracted, reverse transcribed RNA. Only in-frame clones appear in the TCRdb table, and some are missing; sequencing was by immunoSEQ multiplex PCR. The sample yields 150,000 to 200,000 clones, roughly 60% seen once.

The receptor was isolated from a human donor with alopecia areata. The chain uses TRBV5-6 and TRBJ2-6; D is possibly TRBD1 (6 bases). The sequencing used CD4+ T cells sorted from blood, collected at week 24, from a patient treated with tofacitinib. The CDR3 DNA sequence: TGTGCCAGCAGCCCCAAGACAGGTCGCCTGACTTTC. Translating it yields CASSPKTGRLTF.